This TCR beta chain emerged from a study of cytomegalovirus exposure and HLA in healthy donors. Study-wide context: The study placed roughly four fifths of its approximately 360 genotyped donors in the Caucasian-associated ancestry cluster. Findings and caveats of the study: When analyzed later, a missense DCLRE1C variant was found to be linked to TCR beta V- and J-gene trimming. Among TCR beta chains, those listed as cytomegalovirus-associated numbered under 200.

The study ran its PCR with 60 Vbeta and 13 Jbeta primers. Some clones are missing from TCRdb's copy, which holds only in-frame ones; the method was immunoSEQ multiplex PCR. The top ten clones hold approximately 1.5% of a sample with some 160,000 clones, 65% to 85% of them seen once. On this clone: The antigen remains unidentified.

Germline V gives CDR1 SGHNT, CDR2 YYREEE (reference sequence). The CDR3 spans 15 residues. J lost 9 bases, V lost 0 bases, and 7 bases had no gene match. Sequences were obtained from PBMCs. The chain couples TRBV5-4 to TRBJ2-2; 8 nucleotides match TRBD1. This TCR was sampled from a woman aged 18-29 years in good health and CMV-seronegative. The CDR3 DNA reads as TGTGCCAGCAGCTTGGGGGGACAGGCGTCAAGGGAGCTGTTTTTT. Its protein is CASSLGGQASRELFF.